This TCR beta chain derives from a study of cytomegalovirus exposure and HLA in healthy donors. At the level of the study: As released early, the data held about 85 million unique TCRs from HLA-typed donors. Findings of the study overall: Among the most significant clusters, several appeared linked to common viral pathogens in a later analysis. In a later analysis, TCR association rates varied by HLA locus: DRB1 most, HLA-C fewest.

V gave up 5 bases and J gave up 2 bases; unmatched junction bases: 2. This CDR3 spans 13 amino acids. Looked up from germline, CDR1 is SGHTA and CDR2 is FQGTGA. 13 Jbeta primers and 60 Vbeta primers were used for the PCR. Some clones are missing from TCRdb's copy, which holds only in-frame ones; the method was immunoSEQ multiplex PCR. The sample records over 110,000 clones, around 78% being singletons. As regards this clone: Its antigen is not known. Other DNA sequences within the sample encode an identical CDR3.

The chain couples TRBV7-3 to TRBJ1-2, with 7 bases identical to TRBD1. The sequence was collected from a woman between 40 and 55 years old in good health and CMV-seropositive. Sequencing was done on a sample of PBMCs. The CDR3 sequence: CASSRDRNYGYTF. The CDR3 DNA reads as TGTGCCAGCAGCCGGGACAGAAACTATGGCTACACCTTC.